This TCR beta chain was observed in a study of cytomegalovirus exposure and HLA in healthy donors. Germline trimming cut 8 bases from V and 6 bases from J; bases unmatched to any gene: 15. The CDR3 totals 15 residues. Germline V lookup: CDR1 MNHEY, CDR2 SMNVEV (reference sequence). Donors sampled were nominally healthy, though unrecorded immune exposures were likely. Whole-study findings and limits: Researchers reported in a later analysis that a missense DCLRE1C variant was tied to TCR beta V- and J-gene trimming. A reported reduction in N-insertions relative to the approximately 670-donor mean was seen in an Asian-associated ancestry cluster in a later analysis. With high specificity and sensitivity, the classifier reportedly diagnosed cytomegalovirus status.

The PCR made use of 60 Vbeta and 13 Jbeta primers. Assay: immunoSEQ multiplex PCR; the TCRdb copy retains only in-frame clones and omits some. This table has 120,000 to 150,000 clones, about three quarters appearing once. With regard to this clone: Antigen unknown.

This rearrangement joins TRBV27 to TRBJ2-7; 8 nucleotides line up with TRBD1. The sequence came from a woman between 40 and 55 years old in good health and CMV-seronegative. Material for sequencing was PBMCs. In DNA, the CDR3 is TGTGCCAGCTCACCCTACCGGGACAGGATGATCGAGCAGTACTTC. Translating gives CASSPYRDRMIEQYF.